This entry describes one T cell receptor (beta chain). The CDR3 is 13 residues long. J lost 13 bases, V lost 6 bases, and 9 bases had no gene match. These data are taken from a study of blood T cell repertoires in COVID-19. Background on the study: COVID-19 samples, acute and convalescent, were from the United States, Italy and Spain. The analysed material was cDNA or gDNA that came from T cells, B-cell-depleted T cells, or PBMCs.

Per the authors' pipeline: Estimation of nucleated cell counts relied on the amplification of reference gene primers. The table came from immunoSEQ multiplex PCR; TCRdb's copy has only in-frame clones and leaves some out. The DNA gave D and trimming, while V, J and clone size come from that table. The table shows nearly 200,000 clones, with approximately 87% occurring only once. V and J are TRBV12-3 or TRBV12-4 and TRBJ1-6; 7 bases line up with TRBD1. The sequence was obtained from a woman between 65 and 79 years old with acute or convalescent COVID-19. Sequenced input: peripheral blood. This chain's CDR3 is CASSRRQGFPLHF. In DNA form, the CDR3 reads TGTGCCAGCAGCCGGAGACAGGGATTCCCCCTCCACTTT.